Below, 30 T cell receptor beta chains from the same sample are listed, as sequenced in a study of response to subunit inactivated influenza vaccine. From the RT-PCR reads, TCRdb called clonotypes with MiXCR, one entry per CDR3 protein. The sample carries about 520,000 distinct CDR3 sequences, roughly 9.7% recorded once. The sequences come from PBMCs from blood, collected about 40 days after vaccination. The receptors come from a man aged 50 or older who received an inactivated influenza vaccine.

V and J are TRBV5-1 and TRBJ2-5; D not resolved. Germline-derived CDR1 and CDR2 are SGHRS and YFSETQ. This CDR3 spans 13 amino acids. Deletions cut 1 base from V and 2 bases from J, with 6 bases between. In nucleotides, the CDR3 is TGCGCCAGCAGCTTGCCGAGACAAGAGACCCAGTACTTC. It translates to CASSLPRQETQYF.

This clonotype was detected a few times. The rearrangement joins TRBV4-3 to TRBJ2-5, with TRBD1 matching over 8 bases. The CDR3 extends over 17 amino acids. Germline V lookup: CDR1 LGHNA, CDR2 YSLEER. The junction had 11 bases not matched to a gene; V was cut back by 1 base and J by 4 bases. The chain's CDR3 is CASSQGPGRTGLETQYF. CDR3 DNA: TGCGCCAGCAGCCAAGGCCCAGGCCGGACAGGGTTAGAGACCCAGTACTTC.

This clonotype appeared many times. This chain links TRBV12-3 or TRBV12-4 with TRBJ2-7; 7 nucleotides match TRBD1. The CDR3 is made up of 13 amino acids. Trimming took 6 bases from V and 3 from J; bases not matched to a gene: 5. This CDR3 is CASRKGQIYEQYF. The CDR3 DNA reads TGTGCCAGCAGAAAGGGACAGATCTACGAGCAGTACTTC.

With regard to this clonotype: Germline is not matched at one junction end, which may reflect a read error. The CDR3 spells CARSYSGTVISQQYF. Written as DNA, the CDR3 is TGTGCCAGAAGTTACTCCGGGACAGTAATATCCCAGCAGTACTTC. This rearrangement joins TRBV6-5 to TRBJ2-7; 7 nucleotides agree with TRBD1. CDR3 size: 15 residues. In germline, CDR1 is MNHEY, CDR2 SVGAGI.

This clonotype was recorded a few times. The chain joins TRBV10-3 to TRBJ2-7; the D gene is possibly TRBD1 (5 bases). Trimming stripped 6 bases from V and 0 bases from J, with 12 bases between. This CDR3 is built from 14 residues. Looked up from germline, CDR1 is ENHRY and CDR2 is SYGVKD. CDR3 residues: CAISPTDSSYEQYF. In nucleotides, the CDR3 is TGTGCCATCAGCCCGACAGACAGCTCCTACGAGCAGTACTTC.

This clonotype was counted at least ten times. The chain uses TRBV28 and TRBJ2-7; D uncertain. The CDR3 runs to 11 residues. V shed 4 bases and J shed 2 bases, with 3 bases lying between them. Germline V gene sequence: CDR1 MDHEN, CDR2 SYDVKM. CDR3 amino acids: CASSWAYEQYF. The CDR3 nucleotides read TGTGCCAGCAGTTGGGCCTACGAGCAGTACTTC.

This clonotype was counted at least ten times. The V gene is TRBV9, the J gene TRBJ2-7, with 9 bases matching TRBD1. J lost 6 bases, V lost 4 bases, and 5 bases had no gene match. The CDR3 totals 13 residues. Germline V gene sequence: CDR1 SGDLS, CDR2 YYNGEE. In DNA form, the CDR3 reads TGTGCCAGCAGCCCGGGACAGGGCGGCGAGCAGTACTTC. Protein: CASSPGQGGEQYF.

This clonotype occurred once. The rearrangement joins TRBV5-1 to TRBJ2-3, with a tentative D call TRBD1 (5 bases). Germline V gives CDR1 SGHRS, CDR2 YFSETQ. V lost 0 bases to trimming and J lost 4 bases, with 12 bases between them. This CDR3 has 15 residues. Here the CDR3 DNA reads TGCGCCAGCAGCTTGGCCCCGGACAACGCAGATACGCAGTATTTT. It yields the protein CASSLAPDNADTQYF.

This clonotype came up many times. The rearrangement links TRBV20-1 to TRBJ2-2; no clear D. The CDR3 is 11 residues long. The germline V gene encodes CDR1 DFQATT and CDR2 SNEGSKA (reference sequence). Trimming removed 3 bases at V and 5 bases at J, with 4 bases between. The CDR3 spells CSASLTGELFF. The CDR3 DNA reads as TGCAGTGCTAGCCTAACCGGGGAGCTGTTTTTT.

This clonotype was recorded only once. The V and J genes are TRBV10-3 and TRBJ2-5; 8 bases are a match to TRBD1. CDR1 is ENHRY and CDR2 is SYGVKD in the germline V gene. Trimming took 7 bases from V and 0 from J; bases not matched to a gene: 1. CDR3 length: 13 amino acids. CDR3 DNA sequence: TGTGCCATCAAGGGACAGGACCAAGAGACCCAGTACTTC. It translates to CAIKGQDQETQYF.

This clonotype was observed a handful of times. This chain connects TRBV7-9 to TRBJ1-3; 10 bases are shared with TRBD1. Germline assignment: CDR1 SEHNR and CDR2 FQNEAQ (reference sequence). CDR3 length: 17 residues. The V and J ends lost 5 bases and 0 bases, in that order; junction bases with no gene match: 7. CDR3 amino acids: CASSAPGQGFSGNTIYF. The DNA for the CDR3 is TGTGCCAGCAGCGCACCGGGACAGGGGTTCTCTGGAAACACCATATATTTT.

This clonotype was picked up a small number of times. The J gene is TRBJ2-3, the V gene TRBV12-3 or TRBV12-4; D unclear. This CDR3 spans 13 amino acids. Trimming removed 8 bases from V and 3 bases from J, with 12 bases in between. CDR3 bases: TGTGCCAGCGAAAACGAAAGGACAGATACGCAGTATTTT. It is translated as CASENERTDTQYF.

A few counts support this clonotype. The chain employs TRBV11-2 and TRBJ2-5; weak D call: TRBD2 (5 bases). The CDR3 is 13 residues long. Trimming shortened V by 5 bases and J by 4 bases, and 11 bases separated the two germline ends. Germline values: CDR1 SGHAT, CDR2 FQNNGV. CDR3 loop: CASSPSAGETQYF. The CDR3 DNA reads TGTGCCAGCAGCCCTTCGGCGGGAGAGACCCAGTACTTC. Full variable domain (outside the CDR3, taken from reference TRBV11-2 and TRBJ2-5): EAGVAQSPRYKIIEKRQSVAFWCNPISGHATLYWYQQILGQGPKLLIQFQNNGVVDDSQLPKDRFSAERLKGVDSTLKIQPAKLEDSAVYLCASSPSAGETQYFGPGTRLLVL.

This chain links TRBV19 with TRBJ2-1; 9 bases align to TRBD1. The CDR3 loop spans 14 amino acids. Germline CDR1 LNHDA, CDR2 SQIVND (reference sequence). J lost 6 bases, V lost 10 bases, and 10 bases had no gene match. CDR3 DNA sequence: TGTGCCACCTCCGGGACAGGGATCATCAATGAGCAGTTCTTC. It encodes CATSGTGIINEQFF. Looking up the rest from reference TRBV19 and TRBJ2-1 gives the full variable domain: DGGITQSPKYLFRKEGQNVTLSCEQNLNHDAMYWYRQDPGQGLRLIYYSQIVNDFQKGDIAEGYSVSREKKESFPLTVTSAQKNPTAFYLCATSGTGIINEQFFGPGTRLTVL.

This CDR3 reads CASSLRTGGAEAFF. Written as DNA, the CDR3 is TGTGCCAGCAGCTTGCGGACAGGGGGAGCTGAAGCTTTCTTT. V gene TRBV7-2 combines with J gene TRBJ1-1; 10 nucleotides align to TRBD1. The CDR3 length is 14 residues. After removal of 3 bases from V and 6 bases from J, the junction contained 4 bases not matched to a gene. Germline V lookup: CDR1 SGHTA, CDR2 FQGNSA.

Here the CDR3 reads CSARDSVETQYF. CDR3 DNA: TGCAGTGCTAGAGATTCGGTGGAGACCCAGTACTTC. V is TRBV20-1 and J is TRBJ2-5; D unclear. V was cut by 0 bases and J by 5 bases, with 7 bases left in between. Germline loops: CDR1 DFQATT, CDR2 SNEGSKA (reference sequence). The CDR3 length is 12 residues.

This clonotype was seen more than once but under ten times. The rearrangement uses TRBV5-1 and TRBJ2-5; TRBD1 matches at 10 bases. Germline V gene data show CDR1 as SGHRS and CDR2 as YFSETQ. The ends lost 6 bases at V and 4 bases at J; junction bases unmatched: 3. The CDR3 sequence is 13 residues long. CDR3 residues: CASNRDRGETQYF. CDR3 DNA sequence: TGCGCCAGCAACCGGGACAGGGGAGAGACCCAGTACTTC.

This clonotype was seen more than once but under ten times. V and J are TRBV3-1 and TRBJ2-7, with D possibly being TRBD2 (7 bases). V was pared by 6 bases and J by 6 bases, with 21 bases between. This CDR3 contains 15 residues. The germline V gene encodes CDR1 LGHDT and CDR2 YNNKEL (reference sequence). CDR3 nucleotides: TGTGCCAGCAGATCCAGCGGGACATGGGATAGCGAGCAGTACTTC. Translating gives CASRSSGTWDSEQYF.

A few counts support this clonotype. This chain links TRBV20-1 with TRBJ2-2, with TRBD2 identical over 7 bases. CDR3 length equals 14 residues. Looked up from germline, CDR1 is DFQATT and CDR2 is SNEGSKA (reference sequence). V trimming: 5 bases; J trimming: 4 bases; junction bases outside the gene matches: 7. The CDR3 here is CSAQSGDFTGELFF. The CDR3 region has the DNA TGCAGTGCTCAAAGCGGGGATTTCACCGGGGAGCTGTTTTTT.

This clonotype was recorded a few times. The rearrangement links TRBV7-2 to TRBJ2-7; D is possibly TRBD1 or TRBD2 (6 bases each). In germline, CDR1 is SGHTA, CDR2 FQGNSA. The CDR3 totals 14 residues. Trimming shortened V by 4 bases and J by 4 bases, and 14 bases separated the two germline ends. The CDR3 sequence: CASSSWGAGYEQYF. CDR3 DNA sequence: TGTGCCAGCAGCTCGTGGGGGGCCGGGTACGAGCAGTACTTC.

This rearrangement joins TRBV7-8 to TRBJ2-7; 10 bases agree with TRBD1. CDR1 is SGHVS and CDR2 is FQNEAQ in the germline V gene. The CDR3 spans 16 residues. V shed 2 bases and J 4 bases; nucleotides not matched to a gene: 8. CDR3 coding DNA: TGTGCCAGCAGCTTAAAAAGCGACAGGGGGCCTTACGAGCAGTACTTC. It is translated as CASSLKSDRGPYEQYF. The full variable domain, with the rest looked up from reference TRBV7-8 and TRBJ2-7, is GAGVSQSPRYKVAKRGQDVALRCDPISGHVSLFWYQQALGQGPEFLTYFQNEAQLDKSGLPSDRFFAERPEGSVSTLKIQRTQQEDSAVYLCASSLKSDRGPYEQYFGPGTRLTVT.

As for this clonotype: This could be a read error, since a much larger clone is one nucleotide away. This chain links TRBV5-1 with TRBJ2-6, with D uncertain. V lost 3 bases and J lost 0, with 4 bases in between. The CDR3 is 14 residues long. Germline CDR1 and CDR2: SGHRS and YFSETQ. The CDR3 reads CASSSNSGANVLTF. DNA of the CDR3: TGCGCCAGCAGCTCCAACTCTGGGGCCAACGTCCTGACTTTC. The variable domain in full, completed from reference TRBV5-1 and TRBJ2-6, reads KAGVTQTPRYLIKTRGQQVTLSCSPISGHRSVSWYQQTPGQGLQFLFEYFSETQRNKGNFPGRFSGRQFSNSRSEMNVSTLELGDSALYLCASSSNSGANVLTFGAGSRLTVL.

Ten or more counts support this clonotype. The CDR3 DNA reads TGTGCCAGCAGTTACGGATATGTGGGGGGGCCGAACACTGAAGCTTTCTTT. Protein sequence: CASSYGYVGGPNTEAFF. The chain couples TRBV6-5 to TRBJ1-1; maybe TRBD1 (6 bases). The length of the CDR3 is 17 residues. The ends were cut back, 2 bases at V and 1 base at J, with 17 bases in the middle. CDR1 is MNHEY and CDR2 is SVGAGI in the germline V gene.

In its sample, this clonotype was seen many times. The chain links TRBV6-5 to TRBJ1-4, with D possibly matching TRBD1 (5 bases). The germline CDR1 and CDR2 sequences are MNHEY and SVGAGI. Trimming removed 0 bases from V and 15 bases from J, with 17 bases in between. The CDR3 runs to 14 residues. The CDR3 loop is CASSYSSQGGMLFF. The DNA of the CDR3 is TGTGCCAGCAGTTACTCGAGCCAGGGAGGGATGTTGTTTTTT.

At least ten counts were recorded for this clonotype. The chain is built from TRBV10-3 and TRBJ1-2, with TRBD1 matching over 7 bases. Trimming cost V 7 bases and J 5 bases; bases outside gene matches: 13. The germline V gene has CDR1 ENHRY and CDR2 SYGVKD. This CDR3 spans 15 amino acids. CDR3: CAIKRDSRDRYGYTF. The CDR3 DNA reads as TGTGCCATCAAGCGGGACAGCCGAGACCGGTATGGCTACACCTTC.

To note about this clonotype: A read error may account for a junction end that differs from germline. The chain links TRBV11-2 to TRBJ2-7; tentatively, D is TRBD1 or TRBD2 (5 bases each). The CDR3 loop spans 16 amino acids. The V gene's germline CDR1 is SGHAT and CDR2 FQNNGV. CDR3 amino acids: CASSLGGVGRNYQQYF. The CDR3 coding sequence is TGTGCCAGCAGCTTAGGAGGGGTGGGACGAAACTACCAGCAGTACTTC.

In this sample, this clonotype turned up a few times. This chain links TRBV9 with TRBJ1-2, with 10 bases lining up with TRBD1. This CDR3 has 14 residues. V was clipped by 2 bases and J by 5 bases; unmatched bases: 3. Looked up from germline, CDR1 is SGDLS and CDR2 is YYNGEE. The CDR3 nucleotides read TGTGCCAGCAGCGTCGGGACAGGGGAATATGGCTACACCTTC. Translating gives CASSVGTGEYGYTF.

The chain combines TRBV6-2 or TRBV6-3 with TRBJ2-7, with a tentative D call TRBD2 (5 bases). CDR3 length: 14 residues. Trimming took 2 bases from V and 3 from J, leaving 11 bases between them. Germline lookup yields CDR1 MNHEY and CDR2 SVGEGT. CDR3 amino acids: CASSYRLGSYEQYF. The CDR3 nucleotides are TGTGCCAGCAGTTACCGTTTGGGGAGCTACGAGCAGTACTTC.

This clonotype was seen a handful of times. The gene calls are TRBV5-6 and TRBJ1-2; D remains unclear. The CDR3 has 13 amino acids. Trimming removed 3 bases at V and 4 bases at J, with 10 bases between. CDR1 and CDR2 (germline): SGHDT, YYEEEE. The CDR3 sequence is CASSYGRVYGYTF. The CDR3 coding sequence is TGTGCCAGCAGCTACGGACGGGTCTATGGCTACACCTTC.

This clonotype turned up a few times. This chain links TRBV6-2 or TRBV6-3 with TRBJ2-7, with D tentatively TRBD1 (6 bases). Trimming removed 10 bases from V and 7 bases from J, with 20 bases in between. Looked up from germline, CDR1 is MNHEY and CDR2 is SVGEGT. The CDR3 covers 13 residues. The CDR3 coding sequence is TGTGCCACCCAACGGGACACGTCAAGAGAGCAGTACTTC. It encodes CATQRDTSREQYF.